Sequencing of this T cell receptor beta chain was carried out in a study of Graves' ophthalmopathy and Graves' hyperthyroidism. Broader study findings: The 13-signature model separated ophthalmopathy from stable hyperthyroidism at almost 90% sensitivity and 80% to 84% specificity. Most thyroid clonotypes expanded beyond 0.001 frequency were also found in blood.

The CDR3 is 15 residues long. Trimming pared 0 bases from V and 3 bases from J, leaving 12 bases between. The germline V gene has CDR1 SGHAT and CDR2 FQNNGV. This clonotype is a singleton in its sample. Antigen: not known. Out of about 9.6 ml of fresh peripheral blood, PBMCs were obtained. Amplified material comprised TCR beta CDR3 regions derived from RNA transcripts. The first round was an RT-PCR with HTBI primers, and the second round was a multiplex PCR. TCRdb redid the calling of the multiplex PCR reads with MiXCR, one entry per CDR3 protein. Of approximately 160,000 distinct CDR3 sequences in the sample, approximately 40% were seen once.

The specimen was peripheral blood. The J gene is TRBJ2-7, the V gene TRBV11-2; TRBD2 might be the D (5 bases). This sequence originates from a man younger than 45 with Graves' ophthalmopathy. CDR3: CASSLDYGIIYEQYF. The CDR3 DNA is TGTGCCAGCAGCTTAGATTACGGGATAATCTACGAGCAGTACTTC.